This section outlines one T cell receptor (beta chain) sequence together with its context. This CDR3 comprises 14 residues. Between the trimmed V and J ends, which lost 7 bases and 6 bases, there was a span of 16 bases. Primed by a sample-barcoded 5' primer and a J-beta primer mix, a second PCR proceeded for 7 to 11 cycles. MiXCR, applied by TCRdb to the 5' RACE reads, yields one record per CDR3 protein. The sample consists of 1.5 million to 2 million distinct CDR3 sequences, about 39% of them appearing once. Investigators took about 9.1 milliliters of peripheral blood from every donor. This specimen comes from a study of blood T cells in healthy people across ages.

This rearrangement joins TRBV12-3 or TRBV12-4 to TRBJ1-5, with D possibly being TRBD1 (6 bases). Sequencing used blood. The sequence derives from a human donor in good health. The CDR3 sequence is CASILRGLGQPQHF. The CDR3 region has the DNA TGTGCCAGCATCCTAAGGGGGTTGGGTCAGCCCCAGCATTTT.